This T cell receptor beta chain was sequenced for a study of blood T cell repertoires in COVID-19. Overall study: Acute and convalescent COVID-19 samples came from the United States, Italy and Spain.

Clones were read by immunoSEQ multiplex PCR, and TCRdb kept only the in-frame ones, dropping some. The profile shows 110,000 to 150,000 clones, around 85% of them singletons. This TCR derives from a middle-aged man with acute or convalescent COVID-19. The specimen was peripheral blood.

This CDR3 reads CASSLRGRPDYEQYF. The DNA of the CDR3 is TGTGCCAGCAGCTTGCGCGGGAGGCCAGACTACGAGCAGTACTTC. V is TRBV5-4 and J is TRBJ2-7; TRBD2 matches at 8 bases. This CDR3 contains 15 residues. Trimming removed 1 base from V and 3 bases from J; junction bases left unmatched: 6. Per germline, CDR1 SGHNT and CDR2 YYREEE (reference sequence).